This T cell receptor beta chain was sequenced for a study of T cell repertoires in cytomegalovirus infection. Study as a whole: CMV infection plus the matching HLA type was flagged by public TCR beta signatures. Study conclusions and caveats: In two of eight donors, the top clonotype was HLA-C-restricted CMV-specific. Cumulated frequencies of public TCR beta families served to identify carriers of CMV plus the relevant HLA.

A word on this clonotype: As yet, its antigen is unknown.

There are 12 residues in the CDR3. V was shortened by 5 bases and J by 4 bases, with 8 bases between the two germline ends. CDR1 SGHAT and CDR2 FQNNGV come from the germline V gene. TCRdb re-derived calls from the reads in MiXCR, one entry per CDR3 protein. This repertoire shows approximately 1,000,000 distinct CDR3 sequences, roughly 30% found once; its top ten account for roughly 12%. The chain combines TRBV11-2 with TRBJ1-1, with D tentatively TRBD1 (6 bases). The sample in question was cultured CD8+ T cells from PBMCs, obtained from culture after CMV antigen stimulation. The TCR comes from a human donor in good health (CMV status not recorded). Some clones in this sample may be carry-over from other donors' samples. Here the CDR3 DNA reads TGTGCCAGCAGCAGGGGGACCACTGAAGCTTTCTTT. It translates to CASSRGTTEAFF.